The source of this TCR beta chain is a study of graft-versus-host responses after intestinal transplantation. In the study overall: Among the recipients, transplants were multivisceral, liver-intestinal, or isolated intestinal. Anti-thymocyte globulin induction preceded two to three years of tacrolimus and steroid maintenance in all recipients.

V was pared by 0 bases and J by 0 bases, with 15 bases between. The CDR3 sequence is 18 residues long. CDR1 is LGHNA, CDR2 YNFKEQ, per germline. A note on this clone: The antigen remains undetermined.

The assay was immunoSEQ multiplex PCR, and TCRdb's table has in-frame clones only and misses some. The sample has several thousand clones, approximately 68% seen once; the top ten hold 15% to 20%. Findings of the study overall: The recipient marrow held GvH clones, and some of them showed up first in ileum or blood. Subjects displaying graft-donor T cell macrochimerism possessed elevated graft-versus-host to host-versus-graft clonal ratios inside allografts.

Graft-derived tissue was subjected to processing to liberate intraepithelial and lamina propria lymphocytes. This sequence joins TRBV4-2 and TRBJ1-3; D ambiguous. The source is a human patient who received an intestinal transplant, so some T cells may come from the graft donor. The sequencing here drew on ileum tissue, taken roughly 240 days after intestinal transplantation. CDR3: CASSQDLMGSSSGNTIYF. The CDR3 coding sequence is TGTGCCAGCAGCCAAGATCTTATGGGAAGTTCCTCTGGAAACACCATATATTTT.